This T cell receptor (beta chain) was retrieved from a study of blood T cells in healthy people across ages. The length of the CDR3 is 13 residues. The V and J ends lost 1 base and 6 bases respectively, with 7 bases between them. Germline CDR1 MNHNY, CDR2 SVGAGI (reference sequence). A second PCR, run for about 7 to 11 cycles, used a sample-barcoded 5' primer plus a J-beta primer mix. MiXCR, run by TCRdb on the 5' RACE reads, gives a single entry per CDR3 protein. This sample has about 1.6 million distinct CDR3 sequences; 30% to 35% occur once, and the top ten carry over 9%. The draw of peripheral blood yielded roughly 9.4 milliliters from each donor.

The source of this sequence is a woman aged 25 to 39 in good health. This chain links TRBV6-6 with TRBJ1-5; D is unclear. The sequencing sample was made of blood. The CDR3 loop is CASSYLSSQPQHF. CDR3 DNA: TGTGCCAGCAGTTACTTATCCAGTCAGCCCCAGCATTTT.